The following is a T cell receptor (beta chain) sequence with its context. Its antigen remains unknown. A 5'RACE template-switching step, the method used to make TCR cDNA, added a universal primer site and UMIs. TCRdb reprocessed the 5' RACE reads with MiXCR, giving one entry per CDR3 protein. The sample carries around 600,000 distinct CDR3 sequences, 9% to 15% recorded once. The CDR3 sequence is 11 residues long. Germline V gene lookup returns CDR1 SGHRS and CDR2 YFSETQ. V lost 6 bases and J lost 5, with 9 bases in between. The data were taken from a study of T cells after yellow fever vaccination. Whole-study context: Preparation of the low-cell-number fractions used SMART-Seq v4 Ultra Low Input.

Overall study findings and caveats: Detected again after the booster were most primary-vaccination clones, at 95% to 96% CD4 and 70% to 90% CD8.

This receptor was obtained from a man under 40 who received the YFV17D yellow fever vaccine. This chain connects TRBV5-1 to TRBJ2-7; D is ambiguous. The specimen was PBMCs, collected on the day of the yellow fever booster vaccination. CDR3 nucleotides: TGCGCCAGCACGTTCGTCCACGAGCAGTACTTC. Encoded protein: CASTFVHEQYF.